A single sample is the source of the 13 T cell receptor beta chains below, sequenced in a study of T cell responses to AZD1222 COVID-19 vaccine. The protocol was immunoSEQ multiplex PCR, while the TCRdb copy is restricted to in-frame clones and leaves out a portion. The data contain 130,000 to 150,000 clones, approximately 89% of them singletons. Sample: peripheral blood, taken on day 0 of AZD1222 vaccination. The receptors shown here come from an adult in good health.

The CDR3 sequence is CASSKGQGADTQYF. In DNA, the CDR3 is TGTGCCAGTAGTAAAGGACAGGGGGCAGATACGCAGTATTTT. The chain employs TRBV19 and TRBJ2-3; 10 bases map to TRBD1. The V and J ends lost 4 bases and 4 bases, in that order; junction bases with no gene match: 2. The CDR3 covers 14 residues. Per the germline V gene, CDR1 is LNHDA and CDR2 is SQIVND (reference sequence).

The rearrangement uses TRBV25-1 and TRBJ2-7, with TRBD1 matching over 7 bases. The CDR3 is 14 residues long. Germline assignment: CDR1 MGHDK and CDR2 SYGVNS. V shed 2 bases and J 5 bases; nucleotides not matched to a gene: 6. In nucleotides, the CDR3 is TGTGCCAGCAGTGAAGTAGACAGGGCCCACGAGCAGTACTTC. Amino acids: CASSEVDRAHEQYF.

The V and J genes are TRBV5-4 and TRBJ2-3, with 9 nucleotides matching TRBD2. V lost 4 bases and J lost 4; bases outside the gene matches: 7. The CDR3 has 15 amino acids. Germline V CDR1 and CDR2: SGHNT, YYREEE (reference sequence). The chain's CDR3 is CASSPSGTSSDTQYF. CDR3 nucleotides: TGTGCCAGCAGCCCCTCCGGGACTAGCTCAGATACGCAGTATTTT.

The chain is built from TRBV28 and TRBJ1-1, with no clear D. The CDR3 is made up of 15 amino acids. Germline assignment: CDR1 MDHEN and CDR2 SYDVKM. The V end was cut by 6 bases, the J end by 1 base, with 15 bases between. For the CDR3, the DNA is TGTGCCAGCAGCCCCCTGGGAGGGAGGAACACTGAAGCTTTCTTT. Protein product: CASSPLGGRNTEAFF.

The chain joins TRBV30 to TRBJ1-5; 7 bases line up with TRBD1. Germline trimming cut 3 bases from V and 6 bases from J; bases unmatched to any gene: 5. The CDR3 has 13 residues. Germline lookup yields CDR1 GTSNPN and CDR2 SVGIG (reference sequence). CDR3 in DNA: TGTGCCTGGAGCAGGGGGGCAGGTCAGCCCCAGCATTTT. Encoded protein: CAWSRGAGQPQHF.

This clone was recorded only once. The chain uses TRBV7-6 and TRBJ2-7, with D perhaps TRBD1 or TRBD2 (6 bases each). CDR1 and CDR2 (germline): SGHVS, FNYEAQ. With 1 base removed from V and 0 bases from J, the gap between germline ends came to 13 bases. The CDR3 sequence is 16 residues long. CDR3 sequence: CASSLEGGVSSYEQYF. The CDR3 nucleotides are TGTGCCAGCAGCTTAGAGGGGGGAGTAAGCTCCTACGAGCAGTACTTC.

J is TRBJ2-2 and V is TRBV19; TRBD1 agrees at 10 bases. Trimming took 8 bases from V and 6 from J; bases not matched to a gene: 9. The CDR3 contains 15 residues. The V gene's germline CDR1 is LNHDA and CDR2 SQIVND (reference sequence). The CDR3 coding sequence is TGTGCCAGTGGCACCGGGACAGGGGTCTCCGGGGAGCTGTTTTTT. Its translation: CASGTGTGVSGELFF. Supplemented by reference TRBV19 and TRBJ2-2, the full variable domain reads DGGITQSPKYLFRKEGQNVTLSCEQNLNHDAMYWYRQDPGQGLRLIYYSQIVNDFQKGDIAEGYSVSREKKESFPLTVTSAQKNPTAFYLCASGTGTGVSGELFFGEGSRLTVL.

The CDR3 DNA follows: TGTGCCAGCAGTCCCCAGACAGTTAACTATGGCTACACCTTC. Translation gives CASSPQTVNYGYTF. The chain joins TRBV28 to TRBJ1-2, with D possibly TRBD1 on 5 matching bases. From germline, CDR1 is MDHEN and CDR2 SYDVKM. V lost 5 bases to trimming and J lost 1 base, with 11 bases between them. The CDR3 spans 14 residues.

The rearrangement uses TRBV9 and TRBJ1-4, with D tentatively TRBD1 (5 bases). Looked up from germline, CDR1 is SGDLS and CDR2 is YYNGEE. Trimming pared 2 bases from V and 2 bases from J, leaving 7 bases between. The CDR3 runs to 14 residues. DNA of the CDR3: TGTGCCAGCAGCGTCGACAGTACTAATGAAAAACTGTTTTTT. Amino acid sequence: CASSVDSTNEKLFF.

The V gene is TRBV27, the J gene TRBJ1-5, with D maybe TRBD1 (5 bases). V lost 4 bases and J lost 6, with 16 bases in between. Germline CDR1 and CDR2: MNHEY and SMNVEV (reference sequence). The CDR3 loop spans 15 amino acids. The CDR3 coding sequence is TGTGCCAGCAGTTCAGGTCTTCGAGGGGCTCAGCCCCAGCATTTT. Residues: CASSSGLRGAQPQHF.

The J gene is TRBJ2-7, the V gene TRBV28, with 9 bases lining up with TRBD2. V was clipped by 8 bases and J by 7 bases; unmatched bases: 6. This CDR3 is built from 12 residues. The germline CDR1 and CDR2 sequences are MDHEN and SYDVKM. The CDR3 here is CASVSGRGEQYF. The CDR3 nucleotides read TGTGCCAGCGTTAGCGGGAGAGGAGAGCAGTACTTC.

This chain uses TRBV30 with TRBJ1-1; D is unclear. Between the trimmed V and J ends, which lost 2 bases and 1 base, there was a span of 5 bases. This CDR3 is built from 12 residues. The germline gives CDR1 GTSNPN, CDR2 SVGIG (reference sequence). The CDR3 loop reads CAWSTTNTEAFF. For the CDR3, the DNA is TGTGCCTGGAGTACGACGAACACTGAAGCTTTCTTT.

The rearrangement uses TRBV10-3 and TRBJ2-1, with TRBD1 identical over 8 bases. The germline gives CDR1 ENHRY, CDR2 SYGVKD. Trimming cost V 0 bases and J 9 bases; bases outside gene matches: 4. This CDR3 region has 14 residues. Here the CDR3 DNA reads TGTGCCATCAGTGAGTCGGTACAGGGGGGTGAGCAGTTCTTC. Its translation is CAISESVQGGEQFF.